This T cell receptor (beta chain) stems from a study of tumour-infiltrating T cells in Burkitt lymphoma. For the study at large: All epidemiological Burkitt lymphoma subtypes were represented in the cohort. Repertoire clonality predicted overall and progression-free survival. General study findings and limits: Several public clonotypes recurred in numerous Burkitt lymphoma patients.

Trimming took off 1 base at V and 10 bases at J, with 8 bases between the two ends. The CDR3 consists of 13 residues. Germline CDR1 and CDR2: MNHNS and SASEGT. In the case of this clone: The target antigen is unknown.

Assay: immunoSEQ multiplex PCR; the TCRdb copy retains only in-frame clones and omits some. This sample has some 4,300 clones, with less than 15% found just once. This clonotype was sampled from a human donor with Burkitt lymphoma. Material: tumor tissue. The chain links TRBV6-1 to TRBJ1-6; D unresolved. CDR3 nucleotide sequence: TGTGCCAGCAGTGAAGGAAACGTATCACCCCTCCACTTT. Amino acid sequence: CASSEGNVSPLHF.